This T cell receptor beta chain was profiled in a study of shared clonotypes between healthy human individuals. Generated by immunoSEQ multiplex PCR, the TCRdb table keeps only in-frame clones and is missing some. The table has about 2,500,000 clones, 85% to 95% seen once. Whole-study results and caveats: Non-shared clonotypes were found to have lower generation probabilities than the clonotypes that were shared by all four of the sorted-subset donors.

About this clone: Its antigen is not identified.

This TCR was recovered from a man between 18 and 29 years old in good health. The sequencing sample was made of naive CD4+ T cells sorted from blood. As to subset: CD45RA+ positively selected.

CDR3 DNA: TGTGCCAGCAGTCCGACAGGAGGGGTTTATGGCTACACCTTC. Translating it yields CASSPTGGVYGYTF. The chain has TRBV6-1 and TRBJ1-2, with D possibly matching TRBD1 (6 bases). Germline V CDR1 and CDR2: MNHNS, SASEGT. The CDR3 is 14 amino acids. The V gene lost 5 bases and the J gene lost 5 bases, with 15 bases spanning the gap.